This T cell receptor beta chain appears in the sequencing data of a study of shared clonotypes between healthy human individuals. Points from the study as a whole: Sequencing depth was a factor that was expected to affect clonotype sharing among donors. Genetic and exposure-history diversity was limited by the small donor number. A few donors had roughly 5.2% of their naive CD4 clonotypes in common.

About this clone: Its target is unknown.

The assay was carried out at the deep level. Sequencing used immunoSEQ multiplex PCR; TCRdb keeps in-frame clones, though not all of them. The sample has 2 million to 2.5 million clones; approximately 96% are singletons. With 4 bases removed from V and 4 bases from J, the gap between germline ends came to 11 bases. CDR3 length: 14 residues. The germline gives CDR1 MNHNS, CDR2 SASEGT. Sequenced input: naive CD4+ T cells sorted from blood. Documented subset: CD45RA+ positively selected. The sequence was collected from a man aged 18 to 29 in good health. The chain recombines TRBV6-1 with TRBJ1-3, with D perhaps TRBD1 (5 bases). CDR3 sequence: CASSVSGTGNTIYF. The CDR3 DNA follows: TGTGCCAGCAGTGTCTCGGGGACGGGAAACACCATATATTTT.